This TCR beta chain is drawn from a study of breast tumors, draining lymph nodes, adjacent tissues. Overall study results and limits: Tumor TCR diversity was below lymph nodes but above nontumor tissue. Tumor T cell lymph node origin was a supported hypothesis, not proven. The data were judged consistent with most tumor T cells coming from lymph node and expanding in tumor. Compared with basal-like, luminal-like tumors shared significantly more repertoire with nontumor tissue.

On this clonotype: Its antigen is unknown.

Trimming stripped 5 bases from V and 4 bases from J, with 14 bases between. Looked up from germline, CDR1 is SGHTA and CDR2 is FQGNSA. This CDR3 spans 14 amino acids. TCRdb analysed the multiplex PCR reads with MiXCR anew, one entry per CDR3 protein. The sample includes approximately 140,000 distinct CDR3 sequences, approximately 30% of them seen just once. Samples came from axillary lymph nodes draining the breast cancer. This receptor was identified in a female donor with breast cancer. Some clones in this sample may be carry-over from other donors' samples. Sequencing was performed on axillary lymph node tissue. The chain recombines TRBV7-2 with TRBJ2-5; weak D call: TRBD1 (5 bases). DNA for the CDR3: TGTGCCAGCAGCGTGGGCAGGGTTACAGAGACCCAGTACTTC. Translation gives CASSVGRVTETQYF.